A selection of T cell receptor beta chains follows, all from one sample in a study of Graves' ophthalmopathy and Graves' hyperthyroidism. MiXCR was run by TCRdb on the multiplex PCR reads, yielding one entry per CDR3 protein. The repertoire includes about 740,000 distinct CDR3 sequences, 35% to 50% of them detected once, and about 40% sits in the top ten. The sample was peripheral blood. The receptors come from an adult man with Graves' ophthalmopathy. Both conserved end residues are part of each CDR3. D genes are given only for firm matches. Clone size appears in some rows only: once, few, many, or a class for an expanded clone.

TRBJ2-5,-,many,TRBV29-1,TGCAGCGTCGTCGGGGTCGGAGAGACCCAGTACTTC,CSVVGVGETQYF
TRBJ1-2,TRBD1,many,TRBV29-1,TGCAGCGTTAAGAGGACAGGGTCTAACTATGGCTACACCTTC,CSVKRTGSNYGYTF
TRBJ2-7,-,few,TRBV12-3/TRBV12-4,TGTGCCAGCAGTTTAGGTAATCCGACAGTCTACGAGCAGTACTTC,CASSLGNPTVYEQYF
TRBJ2-7,TRBD2,few,TRBV20-1,TGCAGTGCTAGCGGGGTTAGCGGGAACTACGAGCAGTACTTC,CSASGVSGNYEQYF
TRBJ2-5,TRBD2,once,TRBV7-2,TGTGCCACCGCAGAGGCGGGAGGGGGGGAGACCCAGTACTTC,CATAEAGGGETQYF
TRBJ2-5,TRBD2,-,TRBV5-4,TGTGCCAGCAGCCCCATAGCGGGGGGTACGCCCGGGGAGACCCAGTACTTC,CASSPIAGGTPGETQYF
TRBJ2-5,-,-,TRBV18,TGTGCCAGCTCACCCTCCACGGGATCGGAGACCCAGTACTTC,CASSPSTGSETQYF
TRBJ1-2,-,-,TRBV6-2/TRBV6-3,TGTGCCAGCAGTGACCACATGACACCTAACTATGGCTACACCTTC,CASSDHMTPNYGYTF
TRBJ2-5,TRBD2,-,TRBV5-4,TGTGCCAGCAGCCCCCGTAGTAGCGGGCTGAGGGAGACCCAGTACTTC,CASSPRSSGLRETQYF
TRBJ1-1,-,few,TRBV7-9,TGTGCCAGCAGCACCGGACAGAAGAACACTGAAGCTTTCTTT,CASSTGQKNTEAFF
TRBJ1-4,-,few,TRBV12-3/TRBV12-4,TGTGCCAGCAGGACCGCGGGGATAGGAGAAAAACTGTTTTTT,CASRTAGIGEKLFF
TRBJ1-1,-,-,TRBV10-3,TGTGCCGCCAGTGAGTCGATTGGAAGGACTGAAGCTTTCTTT,CAASESIGRTEAFF
TRBJ2-7,-,-,TRBV2,TGTGCCAGCAGTGAAGTGGCAGGGTCCTACGAGCAGTACTTC,CASSEVAGSYEQYF
TRBJ2-7,TRBD1,once,TRBV29-1,TGCAGCGTTGTAGGGACAGGGTCTCTCTGGGAGCAGTACTTC,CSVVGTGSLWEQYF
TRBJ1-5,-,many,TRBV7-6,TGTGCCAGCAGCCCTCAGGGAGGGTTAGACAATCAGCCCCAGCATTTT,CASSPQGGLDNQPQHF
TRBJ2-2,-,-,TRBV15,TGTGCCTCCAGCAGAGAGCTAAACACCGGGGAGCTGTTTTTT,CASSRELNTGELFF
TRBJ2-5,TRBD2,-,TRBV7-9,TGTGCCAGCAGCTTAGCTTGGACTAGCGGGGGCCAAGAGACCCAGTACTTC,CASSLAWTSGGQETQYF
TRBJ1-1,TRBD1,-,TRBV10-3,TGTGCCAGCACCGCAAAGGGACAGGTTTTGGACACTGAAGCTTTCTTT,CASTAKGQVLDTEAFF
TRBJ2-7,TRBD2,many,TRBV7-2,TGTGCCAGCAGCTTAGTCCCTAGCGGGAGTGGGGAGCAGTACTTC,CASSLVPSGSGEQYF
TRBJ2-2,-,-,TRBV14,TGTGCCAGCAGCCAAGACCTCGAGCGGGCGTTCGGGGAGCTGTTTTTT,CASSQDLERAFGELFF
TRBJ1-5,TRBD1,-,TRBV19,TGTGCCAGTAGCCACCGCGGTGGACAGGTCAAACTAATGAATAGCAATCAGCCCCAGCATTTT,CASSHRGGQVKLMNSNQPQHF
TRBJ1-2,-,many,TRBV15,TGTGCCACCAGCAGAGATTCGTTCTATGGCTACACCTTC,CATSRDSFYGYTF
TRBJ2-7,-,-,TRBV7-2,TGTGCCAGCAGCGGGACCGGTGAGCAGTACTTC,CASSGTGEQYF
TRBJ2-5,-,many,TRBV11-2,TGTGCCAGCAGCTTAGATTTGCCAGTTGGGAGAGAGACCCAGTACTTC,CASSLDLPVGRETQYF
TRBJ2-7,-,few,TRBV7-9,TGTGCCAGCAGCCCTGGACAGCAACAATACTCCTACGAGCAGTACTTC,CASSPGQQQYSYEQYF
TRBJ1-5,-,-,TRBV20-1,TGCAGTGCTAGTACCAGAAAACTCAATCAGCCCCAGCATTTT,CSASTRKLNQPQHF
TRBJ1-4,TRBD1,-,TRBV5-4,TGTGCCAGCAGCTTAGACAGGGGGCGAAATGAAAAACTGTTTTTT,CASSLDRGRNEKLFF
TRBJ2-2,-,few,TRBV9,TGTGCCAGCAACCTGGATGGTTCAATGGGGGAGCTGTTTTTT,CASNLDGSMGELFF
TRBJ2-5,TRBD1,few,TRBV7-9,TGTGCCAGCAGCTCAGACATCCCGCGACAGGGGAGATGGGAGACCCAGTACTTC,CASSSDIPRQGRWETQYF
TRBJ2-5,TRBD2,-,TRBV20-1,TGCAGTGCAACGGCTAGCGGGAGGCTTCAAGAGACCCAGTACTTC,CSATASGRLQETQYF
TRBJ1-1,-,-,TRBV25-1,TGTGCCAGCACCCGAGGGGGTTCCACTGAAGCTTTCTTT,CASTRGGSTEAFF
TRBJ2-7,-,many,TRBV10-3,TGTGCCATCAGAACAGGGACGGACCTAGCCTACGAGCAGTACTTC,CAIRTGTDLAYEQYF
TRBJ2-5,TRBD1,-,TRBV2,TGTGCCAGCCGGGGTGGGACAGGCGTCGAGGCCCAGTACTTC,CASRGGTGVEAQYF